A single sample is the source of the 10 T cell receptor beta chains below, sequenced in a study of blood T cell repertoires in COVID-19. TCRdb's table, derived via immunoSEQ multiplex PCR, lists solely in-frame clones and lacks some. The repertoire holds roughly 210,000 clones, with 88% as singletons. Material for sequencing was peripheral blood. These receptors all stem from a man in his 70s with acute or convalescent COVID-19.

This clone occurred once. CDR3 nucleotides: TGCGCCAGCAGCCAAGCAGGGTCTGAAGCTTTCTTT. It translates to CASSQAGSEAFF. The V call is TRBV4-1, the J call TRBJ1-1; tentatively, D is TRBD1 (5 bases). The CDR3 sequence is 12 residues long. V lost 1 base and J lost 6, with 6 bases in between. Germline values: CDR1 MGHRA, CDR2 YSYEKL.

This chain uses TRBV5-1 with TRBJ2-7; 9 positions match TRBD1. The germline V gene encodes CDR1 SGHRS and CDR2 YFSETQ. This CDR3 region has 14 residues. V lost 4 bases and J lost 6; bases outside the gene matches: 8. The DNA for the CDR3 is TGCGCCAGCAGCCCGGGACAGGGACCCCCCGAGCAGTACTTC. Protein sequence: CASSPGQGPPEQYF.

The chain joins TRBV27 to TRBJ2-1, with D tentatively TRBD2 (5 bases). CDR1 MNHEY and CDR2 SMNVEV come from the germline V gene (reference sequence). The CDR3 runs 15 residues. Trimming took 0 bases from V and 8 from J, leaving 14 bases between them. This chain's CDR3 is CASSLSVGVFDEQFF. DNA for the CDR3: TGTGCCAGCAGTTTATCGGTGGGAGTATTCGATGAGCAGTTCTTC.

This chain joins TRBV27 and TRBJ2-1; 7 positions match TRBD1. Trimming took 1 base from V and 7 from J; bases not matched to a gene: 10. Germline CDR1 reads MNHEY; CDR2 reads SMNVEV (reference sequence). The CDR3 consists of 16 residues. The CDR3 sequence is CASSLYRGQSGNEQFF. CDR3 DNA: TGTGCCAGCAGTTTATACCGGGGACAGTCGGGTAATGAGCAGTTCTTC.

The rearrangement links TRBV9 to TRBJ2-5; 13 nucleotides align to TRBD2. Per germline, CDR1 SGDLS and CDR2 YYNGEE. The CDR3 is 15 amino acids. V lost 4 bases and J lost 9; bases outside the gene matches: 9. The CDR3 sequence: CASSPGTSGNGAQYF. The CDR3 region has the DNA TGTGCCAGCAGCCCGGGGACTAGCGGGAACGGGGCCCAGTACTTC.

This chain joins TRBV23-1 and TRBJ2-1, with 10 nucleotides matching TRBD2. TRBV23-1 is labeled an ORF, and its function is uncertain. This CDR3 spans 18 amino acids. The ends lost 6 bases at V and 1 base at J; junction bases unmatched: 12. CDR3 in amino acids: CASSPSLAGEGSYNEQFF. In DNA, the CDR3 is TGCGCCAGCAGCCCGAGTCTAGCGGGAGAAGGGTCCTACAATGAGCAGTTCTTC.

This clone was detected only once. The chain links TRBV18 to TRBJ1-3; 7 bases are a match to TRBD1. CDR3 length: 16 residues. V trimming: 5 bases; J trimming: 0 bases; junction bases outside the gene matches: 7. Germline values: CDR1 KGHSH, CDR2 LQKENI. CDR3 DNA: TGTGCCAGCTCAGCGGGACAGATTGACTCTGGAAACACCATATATTTT. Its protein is CASSAGQIDSGNTIYF.

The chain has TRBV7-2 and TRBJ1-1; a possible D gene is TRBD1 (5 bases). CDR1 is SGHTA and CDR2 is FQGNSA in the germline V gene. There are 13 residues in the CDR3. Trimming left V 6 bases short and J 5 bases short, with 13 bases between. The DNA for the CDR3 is TGTGCCAGCAGTATAACAAGGGGTACTGAAGCTTTCTTT. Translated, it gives CASSITRGTEAFF. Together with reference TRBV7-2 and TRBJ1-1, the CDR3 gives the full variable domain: GAGVSQSPSNKVTEKGKDVELRCDPISGHTALYWYRQSLGQGLEFLIYFQGNSAPDKSGLPSDRFSAERTGGSVSTLTIQRTQQEDSAVYLCASSITRGTEAFFGQGTRLTVV.

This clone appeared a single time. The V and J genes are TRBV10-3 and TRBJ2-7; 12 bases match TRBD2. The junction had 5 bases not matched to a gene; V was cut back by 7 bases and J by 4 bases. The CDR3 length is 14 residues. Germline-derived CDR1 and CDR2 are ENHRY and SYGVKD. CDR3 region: CAITETSGSYEQYF. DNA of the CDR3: TGTGCCATCACCGAGACTAGCGGGAGTTACGAGCAGTACTTC.

The CDR3 region has the DNA TGTGCCAGCAGCGTAGGGCAGGGGGATAATTCACCCCTCCACTTT. This gives the protein CASSVGQGDNSPLHF. The rearrangement links TRBV9 to TRBJ1-6, with 7 nucleotides matching TRBD1. The ends lost 0 bases at V and 5 bases at J; junction bases unmatched: 2. The CDR3 has 15 residues. Germline V gives CDR1 SGDLS, CDR2 YYNGEE.